A single T cell receptor (beta chain) is shown here with its context. What antigen it recognizes has not been identified. No much larger clonotype is one base removed from it; base qualities were not supplied. This entry comes from a study of control samples from healthy donors and cancer patients (dated by TCRdb to the early 2020s). Preparation of the library involved the immunoSEQ multiplex PCR assay. Held by TCRdb, this immuneACCESS table contains in-frame sequences only and omits some clones. Under half of the omission traces to an unresolved V gene where checked; the cause of the rest is unknown. For this sample there are more than 95,000 clones; about 92% appear just once. The top ten clonotypes cover around 0.52% of the sample. The CDR3 covers 14 residues, taking in both the cysteine and the phenylalanine. Here the CDR3 DNA is all that survives: 42 bases in frame from base 1. V lost 7 bases and J lost 7 bases, and the count of bases not matched to a germline gene is 8. CDR1 and CDR2 are read off the germline V gene as MDHEN and SYDVKM.

The sequence was collected from an elderly man with head and neck cancer. The receptor chain draws on TRBV28 and TRBJ2-2; TRBD1 matches 8 bases in the middle. The material sequenced was PBMCs. The nucleotide sequence is given as TGTGCCAGCAAGCCAACAGGGGGGATCGGGGAGCTGTTTTTT. It translates as CASKPTGGIGELFF. Reference TRBV28 and TRBJ2-2 proteins supply the regions before and after the CDR3; the full variable domain is: DVKVTQSSRYLVKRTGEKVFLECVQDMDHENMFWYRQDPGLGLRLIYFSYDVKMKEKGDIPEGYSVSREKKERFSLILESASTNQTSMYLCASKPTGGIGELFFGEGSRLTVL.